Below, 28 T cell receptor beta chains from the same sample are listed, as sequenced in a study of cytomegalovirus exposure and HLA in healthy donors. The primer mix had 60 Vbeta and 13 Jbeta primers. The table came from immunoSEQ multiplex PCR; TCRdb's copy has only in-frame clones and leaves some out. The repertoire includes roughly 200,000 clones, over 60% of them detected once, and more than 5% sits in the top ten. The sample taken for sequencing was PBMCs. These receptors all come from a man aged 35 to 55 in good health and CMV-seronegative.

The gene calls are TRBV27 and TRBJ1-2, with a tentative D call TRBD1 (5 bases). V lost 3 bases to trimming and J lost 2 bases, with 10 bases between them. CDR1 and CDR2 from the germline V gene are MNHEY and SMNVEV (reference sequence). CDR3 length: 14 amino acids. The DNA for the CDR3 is TGTGCCAGCAGTTTTAGGGGCGCGAACTATGGCTACACCTTC. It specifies CASSFRGANYGYTF.

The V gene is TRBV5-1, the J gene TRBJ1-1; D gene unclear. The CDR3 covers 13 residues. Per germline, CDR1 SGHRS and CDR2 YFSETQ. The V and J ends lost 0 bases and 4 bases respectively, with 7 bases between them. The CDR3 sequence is CASSLGLGTEAFF. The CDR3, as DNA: TGCGCCAGCAGCTTGGGCCTCGGCACTGAAGCTTTCTTT.

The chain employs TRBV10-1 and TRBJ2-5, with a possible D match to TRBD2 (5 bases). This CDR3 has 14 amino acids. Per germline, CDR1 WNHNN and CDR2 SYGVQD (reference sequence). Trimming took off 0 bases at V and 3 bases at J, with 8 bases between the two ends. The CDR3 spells CASSESTGKETQYF. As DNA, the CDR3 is TGCGCCAGCAGTGAGTCGACGGGAAAAGAGACCCAGTACTTC.

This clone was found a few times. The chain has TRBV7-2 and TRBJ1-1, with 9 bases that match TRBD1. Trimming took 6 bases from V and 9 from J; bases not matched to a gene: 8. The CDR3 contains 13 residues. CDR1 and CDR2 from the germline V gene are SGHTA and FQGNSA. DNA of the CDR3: TGTGCCAGCAGTTGGGACAGGGAGGGTAAAGCTTTCTTT. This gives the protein CASSWDREGKAFF.

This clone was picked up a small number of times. CDR3 residues: CASSLEAALASYNEQFF. The CDR3 DNA sequence: TGCGCCAGCAGCTTGGAGGCGGCCCTTGCATCCTACAATGAGCAGTTCTTC. V usage is TRBV5-1 and J usage is TRBJ2-1; no clear D. Germline CDR1 and CDR2: SGHRS and YFSETQ. Trimming pared 0 bases from V and 1 base from J, leaving 14 bases between. The length of the CDR3 is 17 residues.

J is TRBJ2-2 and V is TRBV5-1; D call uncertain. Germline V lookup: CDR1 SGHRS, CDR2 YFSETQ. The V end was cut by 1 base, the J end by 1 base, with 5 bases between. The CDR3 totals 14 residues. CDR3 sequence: CASSLLVNTGELFF. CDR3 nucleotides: TGCGCCAGCAGCTTGCTAGTGAACACCGGGGAGCTGTTTTTT.

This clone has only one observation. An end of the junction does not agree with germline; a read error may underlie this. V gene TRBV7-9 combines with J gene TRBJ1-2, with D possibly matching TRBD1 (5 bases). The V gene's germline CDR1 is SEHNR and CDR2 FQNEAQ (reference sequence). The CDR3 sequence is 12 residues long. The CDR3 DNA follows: TGTTCCAGCAGCGTAGACAGCTATGGCTACACCTTC. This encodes CSSSVDSYGYTF.

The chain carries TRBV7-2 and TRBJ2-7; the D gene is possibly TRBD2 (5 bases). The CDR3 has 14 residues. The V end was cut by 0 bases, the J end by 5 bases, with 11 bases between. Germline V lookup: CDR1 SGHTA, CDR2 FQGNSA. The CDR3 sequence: CASSLAPSLNEQYF. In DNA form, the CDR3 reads TGTGCCAGCAGCTTAGCGCCTAGCCTGAACGAGCAGTACTTC.

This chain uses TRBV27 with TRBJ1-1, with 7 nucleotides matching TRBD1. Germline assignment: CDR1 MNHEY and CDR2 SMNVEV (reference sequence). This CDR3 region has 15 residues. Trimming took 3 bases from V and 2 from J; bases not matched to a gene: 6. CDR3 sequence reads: CASSFGTATNTEAFF. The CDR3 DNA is TGTGCCAGCAGTTTCGGGACAGCAACTAACACTGAAGCTTTCTTT.

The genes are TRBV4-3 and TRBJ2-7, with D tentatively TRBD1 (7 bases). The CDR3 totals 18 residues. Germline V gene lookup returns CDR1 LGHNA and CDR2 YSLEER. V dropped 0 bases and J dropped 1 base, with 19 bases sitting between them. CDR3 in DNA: TGCGCCAGCAGCCAAGATCTGGGAGGACAGGCGCTATCCTACGAGCAGTACTTC. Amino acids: CASSQDLGGQALSYEQYF.

In DNA, the CDR3 is TGTGCCTGGAGAAAGCCTAGCGGGAATACGCAGTATTTT. Its protein product is CAWRKPSGNTQYF. This chain connects TRBV30 to TRBJ2-3; 9 nucleotides match TRBD2. The CDR3 loop spans 13 amino acids. The germline V gene encodes CDR1 GTSNPN and CDR2 SVGIG (reference sequence). With V trimmed by 3 bases and J by 7 bases, 5 bases remained unmatched.

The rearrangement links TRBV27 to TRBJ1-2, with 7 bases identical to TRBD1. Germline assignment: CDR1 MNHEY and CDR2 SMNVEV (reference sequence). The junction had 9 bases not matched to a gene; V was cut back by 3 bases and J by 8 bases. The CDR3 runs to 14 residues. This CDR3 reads CASSLNDRVEGYTF. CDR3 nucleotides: TGTGCCAGCAGTTTGAACGACAGGGTAGAGGGCTACACCTTC.

The CDR3 DNA is TGTGCCAGCTCACCGGACAGGGTCGGCGGCTACACCTTC. Translated, it gives CASSPDRVGGYTF. V is TRBV18 and J is TRBJ1-2; 8 bases agree with TRBD1. This CDR3 has 13 amino acids. CDR1 is KGHSH and CDR2 is LQKENI in the germline V gene. The V gene end was trimmed by 3 bases and the J gene end by 8 bases; junction bases not matched to a gene: 5. The variable domain in full, completed from reference TRBV18 and TRBJ1-2, reads NAGVMQNPRHLVRRRGQEARLRCSPMKGHSHVYWYRQLPEEGLKFMVYLQKENIIDESGMPKERFSAEFPKEGPSILRIQQVVRGDSAAYFCASSPDRVGGYTFGSGTRLTVV.

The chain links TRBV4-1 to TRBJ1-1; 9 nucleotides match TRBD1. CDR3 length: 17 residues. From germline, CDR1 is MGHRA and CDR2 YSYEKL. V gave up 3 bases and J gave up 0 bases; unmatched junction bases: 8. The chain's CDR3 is CASSQLQGALMNTEAFF. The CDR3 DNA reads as TGCGCCAGCAGCCAGCTACAGGGGGCTCTCATGAACACTGAAGCTTTCTTT.

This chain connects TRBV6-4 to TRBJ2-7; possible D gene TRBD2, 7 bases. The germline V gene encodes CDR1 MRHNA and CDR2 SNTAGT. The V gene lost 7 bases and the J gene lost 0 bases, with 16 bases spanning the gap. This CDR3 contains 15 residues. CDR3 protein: CASKERGGSSYEQYF. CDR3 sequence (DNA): TGTGCCAGCAAAGAGAGGGGGGGAAGCTCCTACGAGCAGTACTTC.

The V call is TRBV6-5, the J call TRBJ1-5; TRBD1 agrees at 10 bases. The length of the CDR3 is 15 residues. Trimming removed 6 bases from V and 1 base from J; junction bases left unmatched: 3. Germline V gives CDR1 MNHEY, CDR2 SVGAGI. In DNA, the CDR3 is TGTGCCAGCAGACGGGACAGGGGAAGCAATCAGCCCCAGCATTTT. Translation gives CASRRDRGSNQPQHF.

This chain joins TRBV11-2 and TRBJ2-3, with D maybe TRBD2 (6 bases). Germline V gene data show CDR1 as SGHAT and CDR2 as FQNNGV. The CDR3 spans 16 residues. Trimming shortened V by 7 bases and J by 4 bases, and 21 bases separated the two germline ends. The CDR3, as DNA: TGTGCCAGCACCTACTCCGCGGACGGGAGTTCAGATACGCAGTATTTT. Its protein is CASTYSADGSSDTQYF.

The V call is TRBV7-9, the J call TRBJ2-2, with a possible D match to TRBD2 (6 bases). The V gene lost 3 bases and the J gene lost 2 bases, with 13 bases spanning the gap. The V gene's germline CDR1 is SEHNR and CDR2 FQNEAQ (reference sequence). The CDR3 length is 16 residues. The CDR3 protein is CASSLTTGVNTGELFF. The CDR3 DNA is TGTGCCAGCAGCTTGACGACGGGGGTAAACACCGGGGAGCTGTTTTTT. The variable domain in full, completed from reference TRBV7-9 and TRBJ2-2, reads DTGVSQNPRHKITKRGQNVTFRCDPISEHNRLYWYRQTLGQGPEFLTYFQNEAQLEKSRLLSDRFSAERPKGSFSTLEIQRTEQGDSAMYLCASSLTTGVNTGELFFGEGSRLTVL.

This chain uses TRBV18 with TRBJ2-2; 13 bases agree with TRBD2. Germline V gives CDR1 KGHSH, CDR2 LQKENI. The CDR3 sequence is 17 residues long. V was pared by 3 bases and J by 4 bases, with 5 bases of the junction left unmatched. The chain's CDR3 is CASSPPGLAGPTGELFF. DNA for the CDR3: TGTGCCAGCTCACCTCCGGGACTAGCGGGACCCACCGGGGAGCTGTTTTTT.

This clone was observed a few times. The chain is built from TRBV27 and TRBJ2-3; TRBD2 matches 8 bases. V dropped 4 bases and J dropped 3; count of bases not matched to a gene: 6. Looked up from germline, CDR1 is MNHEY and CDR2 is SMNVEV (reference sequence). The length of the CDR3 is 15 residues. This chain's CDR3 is CASSYPGGPTDTQYF. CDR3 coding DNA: TGTGCCAGCAGTTATCCGGGAGGGCCGACAGATACGCAGTATTTT.

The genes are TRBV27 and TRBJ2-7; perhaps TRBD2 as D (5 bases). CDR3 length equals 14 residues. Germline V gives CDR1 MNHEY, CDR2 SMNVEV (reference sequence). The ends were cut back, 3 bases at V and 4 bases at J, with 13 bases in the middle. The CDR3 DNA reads TGTGCCAGCAGTTTTAGACGGGAAGAATACGAGCAGTACTTC. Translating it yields CASSFRREEYEQYF.

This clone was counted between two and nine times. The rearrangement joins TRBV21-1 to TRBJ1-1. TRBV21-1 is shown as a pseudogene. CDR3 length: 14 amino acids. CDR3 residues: CASSKKSDLGEAFF. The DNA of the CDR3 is TGTGCCAGCAGCAAAAAATCAGACTTGGGTGAAGCTTTCTTT.

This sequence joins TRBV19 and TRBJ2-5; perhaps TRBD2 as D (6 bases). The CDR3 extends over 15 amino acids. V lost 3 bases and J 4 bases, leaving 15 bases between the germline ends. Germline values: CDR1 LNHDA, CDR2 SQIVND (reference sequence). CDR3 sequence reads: CASSMSGLRGETQYF. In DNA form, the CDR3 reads TGTGCCAGTAGTATGAGCGGGCTAAGGGGAGAGACCCAGTACTTC.

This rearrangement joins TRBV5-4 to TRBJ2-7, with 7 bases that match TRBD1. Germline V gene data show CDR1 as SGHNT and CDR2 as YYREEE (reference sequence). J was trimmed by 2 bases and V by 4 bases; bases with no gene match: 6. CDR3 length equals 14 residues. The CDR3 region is CASSRWDSTYEQYF. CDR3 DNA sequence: TGTGCCAGCAGCCGGTGGGACAGTACCTACGAGCAGTACTTC. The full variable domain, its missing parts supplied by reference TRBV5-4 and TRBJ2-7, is ETGVTQSPTHLIKTRGQQVTLRCSSQSGHNTVSWYQQALGQGPQFIFQYYREEENGRGNFPPRFSGLQFPNYSSELNVNALELDDSALYLCASSRWDSTYEQYFGPGTRLTVT.

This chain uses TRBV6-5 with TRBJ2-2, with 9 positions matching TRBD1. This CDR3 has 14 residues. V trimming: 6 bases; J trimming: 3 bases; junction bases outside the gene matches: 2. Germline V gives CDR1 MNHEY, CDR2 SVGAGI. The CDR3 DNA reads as TGTGCCAGCAGCCGGACAGGGGACACCGGGGAGCTGTTTTTT. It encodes CASSRTGDTGELFF.

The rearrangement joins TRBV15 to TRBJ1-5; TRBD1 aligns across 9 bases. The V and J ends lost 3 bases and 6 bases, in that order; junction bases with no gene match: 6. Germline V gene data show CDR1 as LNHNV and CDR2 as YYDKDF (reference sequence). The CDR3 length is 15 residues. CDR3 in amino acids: CATSRITGGRQPQHF. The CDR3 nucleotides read TGTGCCACCAGCAGGATAACAGGGGGCCGTCAGCCCCAGCATTTT.

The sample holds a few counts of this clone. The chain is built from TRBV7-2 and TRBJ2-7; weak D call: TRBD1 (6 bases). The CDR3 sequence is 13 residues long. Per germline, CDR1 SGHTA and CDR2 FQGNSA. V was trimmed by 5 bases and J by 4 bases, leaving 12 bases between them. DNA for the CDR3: TGTGCCAGCAGCCCCGGACAGTATTACGAGCAGTACTTC. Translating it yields CASSPGQYYEQYF.

The DNA for the CDR3 is TGTGCCAGCAGCTTGGTGCAGGACAGGGGGGTATACGAGCAGTACTTC. It translates to CASSLVQDRGVYEQYF. J is TRBJ2-7 and V is TRBV5-4, with TRBD1 matching over 10 bases. CDR1 is SGHNT and CDR2 is YYREEE in the germline V gene (reference sequence). With 0 bases clipped from V and 4 bases from J, the junction kept 7 bases outside the gene matches. The CDR3 sequence is 16 residues long.